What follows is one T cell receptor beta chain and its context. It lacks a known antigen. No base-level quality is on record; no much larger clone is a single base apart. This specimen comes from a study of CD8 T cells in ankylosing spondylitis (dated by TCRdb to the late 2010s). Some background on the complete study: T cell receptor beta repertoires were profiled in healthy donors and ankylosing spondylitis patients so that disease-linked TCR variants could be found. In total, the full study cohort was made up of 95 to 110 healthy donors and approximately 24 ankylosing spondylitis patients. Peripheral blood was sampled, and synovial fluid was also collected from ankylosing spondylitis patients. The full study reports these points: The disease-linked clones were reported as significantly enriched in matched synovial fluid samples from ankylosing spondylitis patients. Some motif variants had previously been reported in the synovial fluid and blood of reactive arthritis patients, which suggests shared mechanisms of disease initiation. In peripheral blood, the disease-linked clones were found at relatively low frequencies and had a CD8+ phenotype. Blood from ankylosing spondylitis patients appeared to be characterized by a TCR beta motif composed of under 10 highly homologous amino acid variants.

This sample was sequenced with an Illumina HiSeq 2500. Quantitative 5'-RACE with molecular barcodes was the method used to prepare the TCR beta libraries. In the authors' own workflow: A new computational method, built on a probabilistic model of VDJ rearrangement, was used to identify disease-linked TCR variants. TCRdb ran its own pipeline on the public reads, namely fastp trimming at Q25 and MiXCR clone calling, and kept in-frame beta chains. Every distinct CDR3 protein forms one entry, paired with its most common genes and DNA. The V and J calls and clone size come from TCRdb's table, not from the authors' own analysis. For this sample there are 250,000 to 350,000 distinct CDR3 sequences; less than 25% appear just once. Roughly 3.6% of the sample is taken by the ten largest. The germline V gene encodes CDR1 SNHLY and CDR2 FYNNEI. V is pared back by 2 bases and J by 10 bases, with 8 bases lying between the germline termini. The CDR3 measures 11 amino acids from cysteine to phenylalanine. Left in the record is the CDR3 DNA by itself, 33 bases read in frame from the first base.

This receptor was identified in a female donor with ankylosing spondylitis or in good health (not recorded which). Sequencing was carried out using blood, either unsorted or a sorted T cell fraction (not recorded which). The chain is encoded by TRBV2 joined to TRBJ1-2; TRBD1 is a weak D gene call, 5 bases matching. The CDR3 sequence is CASSEPGNYTF. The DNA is TGTGCCAGCAGTGAACCAGGGAACTACACCTTC.